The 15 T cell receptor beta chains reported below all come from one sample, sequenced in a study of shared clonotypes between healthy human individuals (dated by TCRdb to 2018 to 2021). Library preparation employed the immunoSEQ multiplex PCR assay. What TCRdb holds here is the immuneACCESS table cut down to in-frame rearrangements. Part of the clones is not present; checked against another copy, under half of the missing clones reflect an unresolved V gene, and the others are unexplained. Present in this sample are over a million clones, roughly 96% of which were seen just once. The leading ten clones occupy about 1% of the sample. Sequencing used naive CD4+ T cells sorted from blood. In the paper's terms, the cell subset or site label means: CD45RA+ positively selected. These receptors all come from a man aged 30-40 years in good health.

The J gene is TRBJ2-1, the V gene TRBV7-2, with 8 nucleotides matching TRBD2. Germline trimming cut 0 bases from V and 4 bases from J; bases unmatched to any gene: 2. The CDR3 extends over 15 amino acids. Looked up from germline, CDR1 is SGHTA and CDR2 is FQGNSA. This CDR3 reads CASSLAVAGYNEQFF. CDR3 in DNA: TGTGCCAGCAGCTTAGCGGTAGCGGGGTACAATGAGCAGTTCTTC.

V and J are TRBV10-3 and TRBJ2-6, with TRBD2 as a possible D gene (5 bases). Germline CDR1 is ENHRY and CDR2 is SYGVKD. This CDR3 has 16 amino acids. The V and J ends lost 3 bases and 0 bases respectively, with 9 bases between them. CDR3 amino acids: CAISDGRSSGANVLTF. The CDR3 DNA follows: TGTGCCATCAGTGATGGGAGAAGCTCTGGGGCCAACGTCCTGACTTTC.

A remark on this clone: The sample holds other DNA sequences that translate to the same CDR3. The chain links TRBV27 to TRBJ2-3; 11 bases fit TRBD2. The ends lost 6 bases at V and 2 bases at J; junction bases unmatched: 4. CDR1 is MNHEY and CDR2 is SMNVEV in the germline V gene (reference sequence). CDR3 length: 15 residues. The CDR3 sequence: CASRSSGRATDTQYF. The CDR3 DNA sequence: TGTGCCAGCAGGAGTAGCGGGAGGGCCACAGATACGCAGTATTTT.

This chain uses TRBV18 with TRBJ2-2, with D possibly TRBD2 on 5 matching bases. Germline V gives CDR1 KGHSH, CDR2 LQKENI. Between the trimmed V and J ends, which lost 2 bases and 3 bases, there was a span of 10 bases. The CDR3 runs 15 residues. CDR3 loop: CASSPKSGYTGELFF. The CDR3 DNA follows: TGTGCCAGCTCACCAAAGAGCGGATACACCGGGGAGCTGTTTTTT.

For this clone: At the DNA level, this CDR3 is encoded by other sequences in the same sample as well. CDR3 sequence: CASSLVAGDNEQFF. The CDR3 nucleotides are TGCGCCAGCAGCTTGGTAGCGGGGGACAATGAGCAGTTCTTC. The chain has TRBV5-1 and TRBJ2-1; 9 bases are shared with TRBD2. Germline CDR1 and CDR2: SGHRS and YFSETQ. The junction had 0 bases not matched to a gene; V was cut back by 0 bases and J by 5 bases. This CDR3 spans 14 amino acids.

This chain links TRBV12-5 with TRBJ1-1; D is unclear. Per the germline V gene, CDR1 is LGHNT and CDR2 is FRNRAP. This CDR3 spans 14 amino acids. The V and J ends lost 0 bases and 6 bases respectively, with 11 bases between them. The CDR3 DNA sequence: TGTGCTAGTGGTTTGGTAGGCGCGCGCGCTGAAGCTTTCTTT. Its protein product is CASGLVGARAEAFF.

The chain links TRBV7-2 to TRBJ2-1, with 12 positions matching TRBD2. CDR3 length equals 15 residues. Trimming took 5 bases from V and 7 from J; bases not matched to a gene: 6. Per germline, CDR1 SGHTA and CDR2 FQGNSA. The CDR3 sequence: CASSASGRAVNEQFF. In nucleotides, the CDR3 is TGTGCCAGCAGCGCTAGCGGGAGGGCGGTGAATGAGCAGTTCTTC. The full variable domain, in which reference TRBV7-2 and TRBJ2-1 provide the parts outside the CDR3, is GAGVSQSPSNKVTEKGKDVELRCDPISGHTALYWYRQSLGQGLEFLIYFQGNSAPDKSGLPSDRFSAERTGGSVSTLTIQRTQQEDSAVYLCASSASGRAVNEQFFGPGTRLTVL.

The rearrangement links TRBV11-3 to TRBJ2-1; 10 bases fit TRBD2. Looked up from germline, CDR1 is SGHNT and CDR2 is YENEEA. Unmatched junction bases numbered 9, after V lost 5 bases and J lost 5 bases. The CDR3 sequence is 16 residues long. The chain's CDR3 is CASSRRSGRGDNEQFF. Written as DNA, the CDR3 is TGTGCCAGCAGCCGAAGAAGCGGGAGGGGAGACAATGAGCAGTTCTTC. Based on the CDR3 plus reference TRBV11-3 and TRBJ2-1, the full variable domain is EAGVVQSPRYKIIEKKQPVAFWCNPISGHNTLYWYLQNLGQGPELLIRYENEEAVDDSQLPKDRFSAERLKGVDSTLKIQPAELGDSAVYLCASSRRSGRGDNEQFFGPGTRLTVL.

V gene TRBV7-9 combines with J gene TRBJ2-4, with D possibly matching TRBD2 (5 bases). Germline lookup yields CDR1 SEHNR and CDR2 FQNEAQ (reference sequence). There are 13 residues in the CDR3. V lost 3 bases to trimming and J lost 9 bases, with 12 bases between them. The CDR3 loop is CASSFHIEGIQYF. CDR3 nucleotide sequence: TGTGCCAGCAGCTTCCACATAGAGGGCATTCAGTACTTC.

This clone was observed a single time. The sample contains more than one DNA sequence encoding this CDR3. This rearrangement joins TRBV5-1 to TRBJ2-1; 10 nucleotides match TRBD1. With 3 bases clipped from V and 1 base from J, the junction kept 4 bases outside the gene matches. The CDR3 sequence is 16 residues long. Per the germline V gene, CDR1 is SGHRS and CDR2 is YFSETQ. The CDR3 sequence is CASSSRTGGSYNEQFF. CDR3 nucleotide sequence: TGCGCCAGCAGCTCTCGGACAGGGGGATCCTACAATGAGCAGTTCTTC.

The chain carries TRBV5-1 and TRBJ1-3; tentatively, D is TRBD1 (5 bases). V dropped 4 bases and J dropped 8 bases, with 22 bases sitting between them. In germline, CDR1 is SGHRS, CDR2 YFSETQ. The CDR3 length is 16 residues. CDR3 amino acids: CASSKGRGAGGDTIYF. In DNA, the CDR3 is TGCGCCAGCAGCAAGGGCCGGGGAGCTGGGGGTGACACCATATATTTT.

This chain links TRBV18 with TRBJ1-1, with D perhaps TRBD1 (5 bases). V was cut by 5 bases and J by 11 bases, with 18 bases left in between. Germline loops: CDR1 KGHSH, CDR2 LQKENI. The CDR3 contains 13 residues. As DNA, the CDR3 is TGTGCCAGCTCATCCACTATCCAGGGATGGGCTTTCTTT. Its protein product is CASSSTIQGWAFF. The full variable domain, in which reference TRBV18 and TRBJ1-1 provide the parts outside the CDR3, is NAGVMQNPRHLVRRRGQEARLRCSPMKGHSHVYWYRQLPEEGLKFMVYLQKENIIDESGMPKERFSAEFPKEGPSILRIQQVVRGDSAAYFCASSSTIQGWAFFGQGTRLTVV.

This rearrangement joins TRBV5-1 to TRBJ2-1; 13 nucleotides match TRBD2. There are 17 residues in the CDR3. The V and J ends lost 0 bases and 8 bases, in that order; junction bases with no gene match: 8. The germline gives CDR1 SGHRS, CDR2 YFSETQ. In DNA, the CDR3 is TGCGCCAGCAGCTTGGCCGGGACTAGCGGGAATTTCCATGAGCAGTTCTTC. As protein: CASSLAGTSGNFHEQFF.

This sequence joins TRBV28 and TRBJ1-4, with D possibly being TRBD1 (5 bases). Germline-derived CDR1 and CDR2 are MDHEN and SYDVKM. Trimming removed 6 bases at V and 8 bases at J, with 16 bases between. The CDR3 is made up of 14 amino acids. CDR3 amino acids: CASRLGGTGEKLFF. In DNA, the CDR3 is TGTGCCAGCAGACTGGGGGGAACGGGCGAAAAACTGTTTTTT.

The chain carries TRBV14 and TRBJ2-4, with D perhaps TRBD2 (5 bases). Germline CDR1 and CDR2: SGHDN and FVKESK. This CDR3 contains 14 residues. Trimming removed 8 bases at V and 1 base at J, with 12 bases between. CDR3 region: CASSAGFAKNIQYF. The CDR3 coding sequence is TGTGCCAGCTCTGCGGGCTTTGCCAAAAACATTCAGTACTTC.